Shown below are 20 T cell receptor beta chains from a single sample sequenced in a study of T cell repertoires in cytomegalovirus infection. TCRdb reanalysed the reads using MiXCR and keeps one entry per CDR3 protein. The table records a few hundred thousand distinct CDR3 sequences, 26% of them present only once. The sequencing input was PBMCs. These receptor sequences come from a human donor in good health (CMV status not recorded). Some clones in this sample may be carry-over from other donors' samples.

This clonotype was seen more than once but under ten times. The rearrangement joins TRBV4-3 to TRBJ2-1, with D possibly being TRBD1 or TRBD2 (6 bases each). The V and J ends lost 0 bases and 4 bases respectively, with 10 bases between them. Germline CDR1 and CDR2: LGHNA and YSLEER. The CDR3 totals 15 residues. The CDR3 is CASSQDGGTYNEQFF. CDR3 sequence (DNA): TGCGCCAGCAGCCAAGACGGCGGGACATACAATGAGCAGTTCTTC.

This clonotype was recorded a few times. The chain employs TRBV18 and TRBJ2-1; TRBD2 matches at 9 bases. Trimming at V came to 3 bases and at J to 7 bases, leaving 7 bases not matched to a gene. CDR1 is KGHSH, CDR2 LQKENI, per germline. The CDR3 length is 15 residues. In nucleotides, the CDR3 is TGTGCCAGCTCACCGGGGAGCGGGAGGTTGAATGAGCAGTTCTTC. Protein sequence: CASSPGSGRLNEQFF.

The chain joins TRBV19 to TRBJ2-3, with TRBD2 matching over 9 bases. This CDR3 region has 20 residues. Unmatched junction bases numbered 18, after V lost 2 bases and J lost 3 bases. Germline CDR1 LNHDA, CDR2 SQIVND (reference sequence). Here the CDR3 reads CASSIPGLAGGPSTTDTQYF. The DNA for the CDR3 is TGTGCCAGTAGTATACCTGGACTGGCGGGAGGGCCTAGCACAACAGATACGCAGTATTTT.

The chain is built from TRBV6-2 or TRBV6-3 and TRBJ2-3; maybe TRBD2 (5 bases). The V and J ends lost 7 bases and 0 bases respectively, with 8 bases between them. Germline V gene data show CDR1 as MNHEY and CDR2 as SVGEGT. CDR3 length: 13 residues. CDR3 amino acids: CASTGYSTDTQYF. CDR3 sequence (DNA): TGTGCCAGCACGGGGTACAGCACAGATACGCAGTATTTT.

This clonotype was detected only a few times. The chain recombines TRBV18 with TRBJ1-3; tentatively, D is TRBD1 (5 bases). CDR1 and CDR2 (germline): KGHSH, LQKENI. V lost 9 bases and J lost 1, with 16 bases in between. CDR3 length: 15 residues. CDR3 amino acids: CASHGQGLSGNTIYF. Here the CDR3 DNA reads TGTGCCAGTCATGGGCAGGGCCTATCTGGAAACACCATATATTTT.

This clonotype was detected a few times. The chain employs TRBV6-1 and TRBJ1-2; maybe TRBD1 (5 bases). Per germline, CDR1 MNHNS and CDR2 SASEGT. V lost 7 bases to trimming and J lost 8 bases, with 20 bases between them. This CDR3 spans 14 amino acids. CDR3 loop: CASTNPRLGRGYTF. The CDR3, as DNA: TGTGCCAGCACCAACCCCCGGCTGGGGCGCGGCTACACCTTC.

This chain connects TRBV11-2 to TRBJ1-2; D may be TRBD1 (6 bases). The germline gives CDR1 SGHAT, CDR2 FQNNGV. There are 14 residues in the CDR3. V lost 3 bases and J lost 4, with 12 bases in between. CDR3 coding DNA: TGTGCCAGCAGCTTCGACAGGACCGGCTATGGCTACACCTTC. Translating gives CASSFDRTGYGYTF.

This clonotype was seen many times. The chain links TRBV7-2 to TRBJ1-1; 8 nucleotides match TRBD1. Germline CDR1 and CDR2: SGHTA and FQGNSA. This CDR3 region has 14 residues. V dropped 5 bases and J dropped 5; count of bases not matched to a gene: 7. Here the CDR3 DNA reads TGTGCCAGCAGCACTCCACAGGGGGAAACTGAAGCTTTCTTT. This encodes CASSTPQGETEAFF.

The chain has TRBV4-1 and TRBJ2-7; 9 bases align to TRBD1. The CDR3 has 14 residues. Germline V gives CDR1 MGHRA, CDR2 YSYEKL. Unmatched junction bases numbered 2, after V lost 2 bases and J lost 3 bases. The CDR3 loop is CASSQRDRVYEQYV. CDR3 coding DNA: TGCGCCAGCAGCCAACGGGACAGGGTCTACGAGCAGTACGTC.

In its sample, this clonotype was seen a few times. The CDR3 coding sequence is TGTGCCAGCAGGAACAGGGGGTTCACTGAAGCTTTCTTT. Protein: CASRNRGFTEAFF. The rearrangement uses TRBV6-1 and TRBJ1-1; 8 positions agree with TRBD1. The germline V gene encodes CDR1 MNHNS and CDR2 SASEGT. The CDR3 is made up of 13 amino acids. Trimming cost V 6 bases and J 4 bases; bases outside gene matches: 4.

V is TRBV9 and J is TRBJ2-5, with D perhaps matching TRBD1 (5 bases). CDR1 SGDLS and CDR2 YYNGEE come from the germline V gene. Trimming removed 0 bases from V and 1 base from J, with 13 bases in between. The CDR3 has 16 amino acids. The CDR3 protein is CASSVGRSGPQETQYF. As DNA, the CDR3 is TGTGCCAGCAGCGTAGGTCGGTCAGGGCCCCAAGAGACCCAGTACTTC.

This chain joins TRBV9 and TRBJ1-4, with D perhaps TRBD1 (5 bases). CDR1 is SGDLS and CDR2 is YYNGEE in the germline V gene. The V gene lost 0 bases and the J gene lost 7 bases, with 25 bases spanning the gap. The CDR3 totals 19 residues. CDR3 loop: CASSVATFQDGGPPEKLFF. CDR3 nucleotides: TGTGCCAGCAGCGTAGCTACTTTTCAAGATGGGGGTCCTCCTGAAAAACTGTTTTTT.

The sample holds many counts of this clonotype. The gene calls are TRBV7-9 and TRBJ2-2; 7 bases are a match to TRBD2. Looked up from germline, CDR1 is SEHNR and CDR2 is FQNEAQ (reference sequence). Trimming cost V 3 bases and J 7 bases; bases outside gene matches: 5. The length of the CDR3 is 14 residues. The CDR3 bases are TGTGCCAGCAGCTTCCCCCGGGACTACGGGGAGCTGTTTTTT. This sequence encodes CASSFPRDYGELFF. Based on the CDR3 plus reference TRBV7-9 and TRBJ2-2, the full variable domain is DTGVSQNPRHKITKRGQNVTFRCDPISEHNRLYWYRQTLGQGPEFLTYFQNEAQLEKSRLLSDRFSAERPKGSFSTLEIQRTEQGDSAMYLCASSFPRDYGELFFGEGSRLTVL.

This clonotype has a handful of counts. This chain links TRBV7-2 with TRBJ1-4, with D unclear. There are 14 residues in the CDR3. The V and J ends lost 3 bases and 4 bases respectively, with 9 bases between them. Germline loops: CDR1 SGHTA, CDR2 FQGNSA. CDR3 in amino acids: CASSFSFINEKLFF. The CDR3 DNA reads TGTGCCAGCAGCTTTAGTTTTATTAATGAAAAACTGTTTTTT.

The CDR3 bases are TGTGCCAGCTCACCCCTCCCCGCAGGTTCTAGCACAGATACGCAGTATTTT. Translated, it gives CASSPLPAGSSTDTQYF. The chain recombines TRBV18 with TRBJ2-3; no definite D call. The CDR3 runs to 17 residues. V lost 3 bases to trimming and J lost 0 bases, with 16 bases between them. CDR1 is KGHSH and CDR2 is LQKENI in the germline V gene.

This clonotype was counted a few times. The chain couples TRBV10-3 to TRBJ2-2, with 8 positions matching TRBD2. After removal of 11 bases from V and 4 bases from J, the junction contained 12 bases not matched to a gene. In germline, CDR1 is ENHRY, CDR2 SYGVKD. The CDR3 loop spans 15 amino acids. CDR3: CASGRAGDGTGELFF. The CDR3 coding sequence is TGTGCCTCCGGTCGAGCGGGAGACGGCACCGGGGAGCTGTTTTTT.

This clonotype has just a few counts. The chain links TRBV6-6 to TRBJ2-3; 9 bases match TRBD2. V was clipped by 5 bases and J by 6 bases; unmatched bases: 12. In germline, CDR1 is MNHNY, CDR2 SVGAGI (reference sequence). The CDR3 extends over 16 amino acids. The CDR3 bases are TGTGCCAGCAGTGAGTCTGGCGGGAGGGCGAGGGATACGCAGTATTTT. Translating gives CASSESGGRARDTQYF.

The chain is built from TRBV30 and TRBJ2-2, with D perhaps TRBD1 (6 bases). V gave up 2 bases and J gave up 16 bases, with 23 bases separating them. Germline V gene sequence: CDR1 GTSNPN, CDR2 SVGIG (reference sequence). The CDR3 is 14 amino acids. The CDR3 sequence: CAWSYKGLTGFTFF. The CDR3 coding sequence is TGTGCCTGGAGTTACAAGGGCCTAACAGGGTTTACGTTTTTT.

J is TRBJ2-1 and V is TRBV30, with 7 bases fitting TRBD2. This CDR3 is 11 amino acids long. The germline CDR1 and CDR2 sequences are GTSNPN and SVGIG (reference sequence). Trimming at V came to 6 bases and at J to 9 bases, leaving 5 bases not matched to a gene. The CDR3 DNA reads TGTGCCTGCATTCGGGGGGTTGAGCAGTTCTTC. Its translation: CACIRGVEQFF. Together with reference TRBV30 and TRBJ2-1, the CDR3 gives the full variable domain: SQTIHQWPATLVQPVGSPLSLECTVEGTSNPNLYWYRQAAGRGLQLLFYSVGIGQISSEVPQNLSASRPQDRQFILSSKKLLLSDSGFYLCACIRGVEQFFGPGTRLTVL.

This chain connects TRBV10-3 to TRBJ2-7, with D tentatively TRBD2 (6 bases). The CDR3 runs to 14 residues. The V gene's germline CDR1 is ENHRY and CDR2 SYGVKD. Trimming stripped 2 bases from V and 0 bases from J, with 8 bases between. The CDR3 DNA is TGTGCCATCAGTGAGGGGGGGAGCTCCTACGAGCAGTACTTC. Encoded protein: CAISEGGSSYEQYF.